What follows describes a single TCR beta chain. This entry is derived from a study of early T cells in non-severe SARS-CoV-2 infection. As part of library construction, unique molecular identifiers were attached to individual cDNA molecules. TCRdb passed the 5' RACE reads through MiXCR, listing each CDR3 protein once. The sample includes around 62,000 distinct CDR3 sequences, around 12% of them seen just once. The length of the CDR3 is 12 residues. With 3 bases removed from V and 7 bases from J, the gap between germline ends came to 10 bases. Germline CDR1 is SQVTM and CDR2 is ANQGSEA. This clonotype was sampled from an adult who was a healthcare worker with PCR-confirmed SARS-CoV-2 infection or an uninfected control (not recorded which). The sample comprised whole blood. The chain combines TRBV29-1 with TRBJ2-1; D might be TRBD2 (5 bases). CDR3 protein: CSVETLVNEQFF. CDR3 coding DNA: TGCAGCGTTGAGACACTAGTGAATGAGCAGTTCTTC.